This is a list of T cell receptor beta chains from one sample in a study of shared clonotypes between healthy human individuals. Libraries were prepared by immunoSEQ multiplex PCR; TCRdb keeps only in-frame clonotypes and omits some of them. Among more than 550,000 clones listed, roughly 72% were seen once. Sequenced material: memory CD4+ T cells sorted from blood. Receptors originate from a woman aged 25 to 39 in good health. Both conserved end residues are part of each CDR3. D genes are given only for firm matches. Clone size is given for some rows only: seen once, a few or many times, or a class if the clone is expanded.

CASERGARDYGYTF	TGTGCCTCAGAACGGGGTGCAAGAGACTATGGCTACACCTTC	TRBV6-1	TRBJ1-2	-	once
CAWSRVGAEPLHF	TGTGCCTGGAGCCGCGTGGGCGCGGAACCCCTCCACTTT	TRBV30	TRBJ1-6	-	many
CASSQGSQAKQYF	TGTGCCAGCAGTCAAGGTTCACAAGCAAAGCAGTACTTC	TRBV6-5	TRBJ2-7	-	-
CASSPGTASNQPQHF	TGTGCCAGTAGTCCTGGGACAGCTAGCAATCAGCCCCAGCATTTT	TRBV19	TRBJ1-5	TRBD1	-
CASSQFGGNTGELFF	TGTGCCAGCAGTCAATTCGGCGGGAACACCGGGGAGCTGTTTTTT	TRBV14	TRBJ2-2	-	-
CASSPARGREVGEQFF	TGTGCCAGCAGCCCTGCACGGGGCAGGGAAGTTGGTGAGCAGTTCTTC	TRBV5-4	TRBJ2-1	-	few
CASSLSGRVREKLFF	TGTGCCAGCAGTTTATCGGGGAGGGTTCGGGAAAAACTGTTTTTT	TRBV27	TRBJ1-4	-	many
CASEAGANQPQHF	TGTGCCAGCGAAGCCGGGGCAAATCAGCCCCAGCATTTT	TRBV6-1	TRBJ1-5	-	few
CASSLGRLNTGELFF	TGCGCCAGCAGCTTGGGACGGCTGAACACCGGGGAGCTGTTTTTT	TRBV5-1	TRBJ2-2	-	-
CSAPGGYTF	TGCAGTGCCCCAGGGGGCTACACCTTC	TRBV20-1	TRBJ1-2	-	few
CASSSLSGRAVHEQYF	TGTGCCAGCAGTTCCCTCAGCGGGAGGGCCGTACACGAGCAGTACTTC	TRBV27	TRBJ2-7	TRBD2	-
CASSYDRNDGYTF	TGTGCCAGCAGTTACGACAGGAACGATGGCTACACCTTC	TRBV6-6	TRBJ1-2	-	-
CASSTPDGTTQYF	TGTGCCAGCAGCACCCCGGACGGAACGACGCAGTATTTT	TRBV7-2	TRBJ2-3	-	once
CASSFSPSGAGVTDTQYF	TGTGCCAGCAGTTTCTCCCCATCGGGAGCGGGAGTGACAGATACGCAGTATTTT	TRBV28	TRBJ2-3	TRBD2	-
CSVRGLAGGRGDTQYF	TGCAGCGTTCGGGGACTAGCGGGAGGCCGGGGGGATACGCAGTATTTT	TRBV29-1	TRBJ2-3	TRBD2	few
CASSRSGQGLHEQYF	TGTGCCAGCAGTAGGTCGGGACAGGGCCTCCACGAGCAGTACTTC	TRBV6-5	TRBJ2-7	TRBD1	-
CASSTTPGRGPYNEQFF	TGTGCCAGCAGCACCACGCCGGGCAGGGGCCCCTACAATGAGCAGTTCTTC	TRBV7-3	TRBJ2-1	-	-
CASQRQSSTDTQYF	TGTGCCAGCCAAAGACAGTCTAGCACAGATACGCAGTATTTT	TRBV19	TRBJ2-3	-	-
CASSERSYNEQFF	TGTGCCAGCAGTGAACGCAGTTACAATGAGCAGTTCTTC	TRBV6-1	TRBJ2-1	-	-
CASSPTGTEAFF	TGTGCCAGCTCACCAACAGGAACTGAAGCTTTCTTT	TRBV18	TRBJ1-1	-	-
CASSQGSVGELFF	TGCGCCAGCAGCCAGGGCAGTGTCGGGGAGCTGTTTTTT	TRBV5-1	TRBJ2-2	-	-
CASSTHRGGSVSNQPQHF	TGTGCCAGCAGTACCCACCGGGGGGGGTCGGTTAGCAATCAGCCCCAGCATTTT	TRBV27	TRBJ1-5	-	-
CASRFQQGHEQFF	TGTGCCAGCAGGTTCCAACAGGGGCATGAGCAGTTCTTC	TRBV28	TRBJ2-1	TRBD1	-
CASSPRAAAVGETQYF	TGTGCCAGCTCACCACGGGCCGCGGCGGTGGGGGAGACCCAGTACTTC	TRBV18	TRBJ2-5	-	-
CASSLDRTAYGYTF	TGTGCCAGCAGCTTAGACAGGACGGCCTATGGCTACACCTTC	TRBV11-2	TRBJ1-2	-	-
CASSYQRSSYEQYF	TGTGCCAGCAGTTACCAGCGGAGCTCCTACGAGCAGTACTTC	TRBV6-5	TRBJ2-7	-	few
CASRGQGEGKLFF	TGTGCCAGCAGGGGACAGGGAGAGGGAAAACTGTTTTTT	TRBV2	TRBJ1-4	TRBD1	-
CASSPSFLETDTQYF	TGTGCCAGCAGCCCTTCCTTCCTCGAGACAGATACGCAGTATTTT	TRBV7-2	TRBJ2-3	-	many
CASSIQIRGGIQPQHF	TGTGCCAGTAGTATTCAGATCCGGGGAGGGATTCAGCCCCAGCATTTT	TRBV19	TRBJ1-5	-	-
CASSSRGEGETQYF	TGTGCCAGCAGCTCCAGGGGGGAGGGAGAGACCCAGTACTTC	TRBV7-2	TRBJ2-5	-	-
CASSDNSGDTQYF	TGTGCCAGCAGCGATAATAGCGGAGATACGCAGTATTTT	TRBV11-3	TRBJ2-3	-	-
CASSSGGGKNEKLFF	TGTGCCAGCAGCTCCGGAGGGGGCAAGAATGAAAAACTGTTTTTT	TRBV7-8	TRBJ1-4	TRBD1	-